This entry describes one TCR beta chain. This clone was recorded a few times. Its cognate antigen has yet to be identified. No much larger clonotype is one base removed from it; base qualities were not supplied. The entry originates in a study of TIL therapy for anti-PD-1-resistant metastatic lung cancer (TCRdb year 2021). For the wider study: Tumors were harvested prior to any PD-1/PD-L1 blockade, after which nivolumab was administered to patients, and lymphodepletion, expanded TIL infusion and IL-2 were given to patients who progressed. Enrolled patients had a median age of roughly 50 years (range about 38-80) and a median tumor PD-L1 proportion score of 6%. The cohort was composed predominantly of lung adenocarcinoma, with four EGFR-mutant and two ALK-rearranged tumors included, and half of patients were identified as current or former smokers. A median non-synonymous tumor mutation burden of around 1.5 mutations per megabase was determined across the cohort by whole-exome sequencing. Clonotypes were tracked across tumor, expanded TIL product and serial blood samples by T cell receptor beta sequencing of tumor and peripheral blood.

Findings and caveats that apply to the study as a whole: The study protocol defined all tumor marker inferences as exploratory. The cohort was highly selected, including more treatment-naive, never-smoker and oncogene-addicted patients than is typical, which limits generalizability. The baseline peripheral repertoire was partially replaced by infused TIL clonotypes, which then decayed over months, and no apparent association between persistence and response was found.

TCR beta CDR3 regions were amplified from genomic DNA by bias-controlled multiplex PCR with the immunoSEQ v3 hsTCRB kit. TCR libraries were sequenced on an Illumina NextSeq 500 to approximately 2 million read pairs for survey level or about 5-6 million for deep level. The paper's data handling went like this. V, D and J genes were assigned, non-productive sequences were removed, and clonality was reported by immunoSEQ Analyzer software. To compare repertoires between infused TIL and blood, productive Simpson clonality was used along with the Morisita overlap index of productive TRB rearrangements. For each clone in blood, the absolute clonotype count was estimated by multiplying the lymphocyte count by the CD3+ fraction and by the clone's productive frequency. Held by TCRdb, this immuneACCESS table contains in-frame sequences only and omits some clones. Under half of the omission traces to an unresolved V gene where checked; the cause of the rest is unknown. V and J calls and clone size are those listed in that table; D and trimming were worked out from the DNA. The sample yields 60,000 or so clones; around 63% were counted once. The ten biggest clones cover approximately 7% of the sample.

Sample time point, as interpreted from the label and publication: pre-treatment sample, taken before nivolumab and TIL therapy. Adults with stage 4 NSCLC were enrolled from 2017 to early 2020 in a dual-center phase I trial. The samples were obtained from a phase I trial that was single-arm and open-label and tested tumor-infiltrating lymphocyte therapy combined with nivolumab in advanced non-small cell lung cancer. Mononuclear cells from blood collected in EDTA tubes were isolated on a Ficoll gradient and snap-frozen as pellets, and DNA was then extracted using a Qiagen mini-prep kit. The sequence derives from a person aged 25-79 years with non-small cell lung cancer. Specimen: blood, collected at baseline.

The DNA sequence follows: TGTGCCTGGAGCGCCGGACTAGCGGGGTTGGAGACCCAGTACTTC. Translated, this is CAWSAGLAGLETQYF. The rearranged chain carries TRBV30 and TRBJ2-5; a stretch of 12 junction bases matches TRBD2. For CDR1 and CDR2, the germline V gene (reference sequence) lists GTSNPN and SVGIG. The junction shows trimming of 3 bases on V and 5 bases on J, and the gene matches do not reach 7 bases of it. Measured from the cysteine to the phenylalanine, the CDR3 is 15 residues long. The CDR3 DNA has 45 bases and is translated from base 1.